The clone carrying this TCR beta chain was counted between two and nine times. Its target is not known. The sample belongs to a study of cytomegalovirus exposure and HLA in healthy donors. Study-level points and caveats: In most subjects, TCR beta sequences reportedly gave accurate predictions of HLA-A and HLA-B alleles. A list of approximately 150 TCR beta chains associated with cytomegalovirus was given. A missense DCLRE1C variant was associated with V- and J-gene trimming of TCR beta chains in a later analysis, and an independent cohort replicated the association.

The length of the CDR3 is 14 residues. CDR1 and CDR2 from the germline V gene are SGHNT and YYREEE (reference sequence). Trimming at V came to 4 bases and at J to 2 bases, leaving 2 bases not matched to a gene. PCR was performed using 60 Vbeta and 13 Jbeta primers. Profiling relied on immunoSEQ multiplex PCR, and the TCRdb table lists in-frame clones only, not all of them. The sample contains 150,000 or so clones, approximately 70% of which appear only once. This TCR derives from a man aged 40-49 years in good health and CMV-seropositive. Sequences were obtained from PBMCs. The gene calls are TRBV5-4 and TRBJ2-3, with 9 positions matching TRBD1. CDR3 amino acids: CASSGTGNTDTQYF. The CDR3 coding sequence is TGTGCCAGCAGCGGGACAGGGAACACAGATACGCAGTATTTT.